This T cell receptor beta chain was sequenced in a study of cytomegalovirus exposure and HLA in healthy donors. Overall study context: A prior analysis found some 110 million unique TCR beta sequences from around 190 million T cells. Study results and limitations: Specificity for CMV antigens was confirmed in vitro for a few of the CMV-associated chains. Most TCR beta V segments were productive about 90% or about 30% of the time in an earlier analysis. The Asian-associated ancestry cluster reportedly had fewer N-insertions than the roughly 670-donor mean in a later analysis.

The V and J ends lost 5 bases and 4 bases, in that order; junction bases with no gene match: 7. There are 14 residues in the CDR3. The V gene's germline CDR1 is MNHEY and CDR2 SMNVEV (reference sequence). The PCR ran on 60 Vbeta and 13 Jbeta primers. Clones were read by immunoSEQ multiplex PCR, and TCRdb kept only the in-frame ones, dropping some. The table for this sample gives 80,000 or so clones. In regard to this clone: Antigen specificity is unknown.

Material for sequencing was PBMCs. The clonotype was recovered from a man aged 45-65 years in good health and CMV-seropositive. The chain joins TRBV27 to TRBJ1-2; 7 bases map to TRBD1. The CDR3, as DNA: TGTGCCAGCAGTCCCTCGGGACAGCCCTATGGCTACACCTTC. Protein sequence: CASSPSGQPYGYTF.